Shown below are 23 T cell receptor beta chains from a single sample sequenced in a study of regulatory T cells in long-lasting Graves disease. Indicated time point: persistent/refractory GD, antithyroid drugs over 5 years with positive TRAb. There was RNA extracted from PBMCs, and the TCR library was made from it. To make TCR beta libraries, researchers used iRepertoire HTBI primers and Arm-PCR of CDR3 regions. MiXCR was run by TCRdb on the multiplex PCR reads, yielding one entry per CDR3 protein. The data show fewer than 450,000 distinct CDR3 sequences, less than 25% seen once. The sequences come from peripheral blood mononuclear cells (PBMCs), collected when the disease was refractory, from a patient treated with antithyroid drugs. These receptors were obtained from a female donor with Graves disease.

In this sample, this clonotype turned up a few times. This chain joins TRBV30 and TRBJ1-3, with D uncertain. The CDR3 length is 12 residues. From germline, CDR1 is GTSNPN and CDR2 SVGIG (reference sequence). With 5 bases removed from V and 0 bases from J, the gap between germline ends came to 5 bases. The CDR3 spells CAWEGSGNTIYF. The CDR3 region has the DNA TGTGCCTGGGAAGGCTCTGGAAACACCATATATTTT.

The rearrangement joins TRBV19 to TRBJ1-2, with a weak D call TRBD1 (6 bases). CDR1 is LNHDA, CDR2 SQIVND, per germline (reference sequence). V was shortened by 9 bases and J by 7 bases, with 15 bases between the two germline ends. This CDR3 comprises 12 residues. DNA for the CDR3: TGTGCCAGCACCAGGGGAGACGGTGGCTACACCTTC. Its protein is CASTRGDGGYTF.

The sample holds many counts of this clonotype. This chain links TRBV20-1 with TRBJ2-5; TRBD2 matches at 12 bases. Per the germline V gene, CDR1 is DFQATT and CDR2 is SNEGSKA (reference sequence). V was pared by 6 bases and J by 7 bases, with 9 bases of the junction left unmatched. The CDR3 has 14 amino acids. The CDR3 sequence is CSAPTSGRSGTQYF. The CDR3 nucleotides read TGCAGTGCGCCGACTAGCGGGAGATCGGGGACCCAGTACTTC.

This clonotype was detected ten times or more. CDR3 loop: CASSTGDRDEKLFF. The CDR3 DNA reads TGTGCCAGCAGCACCGGGGACAGGGATGAAAAACTGTTTTTT. The gene calls are TRBV12-3 or TRBV12-4 and TRBJ1-4; TRBD1 agrees at 9 bases. Trimming at V came to 6 bases and at J to 6 bases, leaving 5 bases not matched to a gene. The CDR3 has 14 residues.

This clonotype was counted ten times or more. V and J are TRBV7-9 and TRBJ2-7; the match to TRBD2 covers 8 bases. The junction had 7 bases not matched to a gene; V was cut back by 6 bases and J by 3 bases. Germline V lookup: CDR1 SEHNR, CDR2 FQNEAQ (reference sequence). The CDR3 loop spans 14 amino acids. CDR3 bases: TGTGCCAGCAGTCCCCCCGGGACTAGCTACGAGCAGTACTTC. It codes for CASSPPGTSYEQYF.

The V gene is TRBV5-1, the J gene TRBJ2-2; 13 nucleotides align to TRBD2. CDR1 and CDR2 (germline): SGHRS, YFSETQ. The ends lost 3 bases at V and 2 bases at J; junction bases unmatched: 4. The CDR3 covers 17 residues. The CDR3 nucleotides are TGCGCCAGCAGCTCCCGGACTAGCGGGGGAAACACCGGGGAGCTGTTTTTT. Translation: CASSSRTSGGNTGELFF.

The chain links TRBV19 to TRBJ2-7, with 7 positions matching TRBD1. The CDR3 extends over 14 amino acids. J gave up 2 bases and V 8 bases, and 9 bases lay outside the gene matches. Looked up from germline, CDR1 is LNHDA and CDR2 is SQIVND (reference sequence). CDR3 nucleotide sequence: TGTGCCAGTCGACCCCGACAGGGACCCTACGAGCAGTACTTC. Translated: CASRPRQGPYEQYF.

Turning to this clonotype: A single base separates this from a much larger clone, so it may be a read error. The DNA for the CDR3 is TGTGCCATCAGACATGGCAAGGGTGATGGCTACACCTTC. Residues: CAIRHGKGDGYTF. The gene calls are TRBV28 and TRBJ1-2, with D uncertain. The germline V gene has CDR1 MDHEN and CDR2 SYDVKM. V lost 10 bases, J lost 6 bases, and 18 bases lay in between. CDR3 size: 13 residues.

J is TRBJ2-1 and V is TRBV27; 7 bases agree with TRBD1. The V segment lost 6 bases and the J segment 9 bases; nucleotides outside the gene matches: 11. The CDR3 spans 14 residues. In germline, CDR1 is MNHEY, CDR2 SMNVEV (reference sequence). CDR3 amino acids: CASSPDRARSEQFF. The CDR3 region has the DNA TGTGCCAGCAGCCCAGACAGGGCGCGCAGTGAGCAGTTCTTC.

This clonotype has just a few counts. The chain joins TRBV6-2 or TRBV6-3 to TRBJ1-1; 7 nucleotides agree with TRBD1. In germline, CDR1 is MNHEY, CDR2 SVGEGT. This CDR3 is built from 13 residues. V shed 6 bases, J shed 4 bases, and the junction held 5 bases outside the gene matches. DNA for the CDR3: TGTGCCAGCAGGGAGACAGGGACCACTGAAGCTTTCTTT. It is translated as CASRETGTTEAFF.

Ten or more counts support this clonotype. A read error may account for a junction end that differs from germline. The V and J genes are TRBV6-5 and TRBJ2-7; no clear D. CDR1 and CDR2 from the germline V gene are MNHEY and SVGAGI. The CDR3 is 12 residues long. The CDR3 bases are TGTGCCAGCAGTTACATAGGCGGACCCTCGGACTTC. Amino acids: CASSYIGGPSDF.

This clonotype was counted at least ten times. An end of the junction differs from the germline gene, which may be a read error. V and J are TRBV5-1 and TRBJ2-5; 9 positions agree with TRBD1. Germline V gene lookup returns CDR1 SGHRS and CDR2 YFSETQ. The CDR3 runs to 13 residues. CDR3 nucleotides: TGTGCCAGCAGCTTGGGGACAGGGGAGACCCAGTACTTC. Translated: CASSLGTGETQYF.

This clonotype was detected only a few times. The rearrangement joins TRBV20-1 to TRBJ2-2; a possible D gene is TRBD2 (5 bases). V lost 0 bases to trimming and J lost 4 bases, with 12 bases between them. From germline, CDR1 is DFQATT and CDR2 SNEGSKA (reference sequence). CDR3 length: 15 amino acids. CDR3 nucleotide sequence: TGCAGTGCTAGAGATCATCTCCGGGGCACCGGGGAGCTGTTTTTT. It is translated as CSARDHLRGTGELFF.

The chain uses TRBV29-1 and TRBJ1-5, with TRBD1 as a possible D gene (6 bases). Looked up from germline, CDR1 is SQVTM and CDR2 is ANQGSEA. V lost 7 bases and J 3 bases, leaving 10 bases between the germline ends. The CDR3 contains 12 residues. The CDR3 sequence: CSAQGTNQPQHF. As DNA, the CDR3 is TGCAGCGCACAGGGTACCAATCAGCCCCAGCATTTT. Complete variable domain (other parts from reference TRBV29-1 and TRBJ1-5): SAVISQKPSRDICQRGTSLTIQCQVDSQVTMMFWYRQQPGQSLTLIATANQGSEATYESGFVIDKFPISRPNLTFSTLTVSNMSPEDSSIYLCSAQGTNQPQHFGDGTRLSIL.

The V gene is TRBV6-5, the J gene TRBJ2-3, with D possibly matching TRBD2 (5 bases). Trimming shortened V by 4 bases and J by 3 bases, and 8 bases separated the two germline ends. Germline V gene sequence: CDR1 MNHEY, CDR2 SVGAGI. The CDR3 spans 13 residues. The CDR3 bases are TGTGCCAGCAGTTTAAGGGAGACAGATACGCAGTATTTT. Translation gives CASSLRETDTQYF.

V and J are TRBV5-4 and TRBJ2-4; 8 positions agree with TRBD1. Germline V gene data show CDR1 as SGHNT and CDR2 as YYREEE (reference sequence). This CDR3 contains 18 residues. The V gene end was trimmed by 1 base and the J gene end by 0 bases; junction bases not matched to a gene: 9. The CDR3 region has the DNA TGTGCCAGCAGCTTGTGGACAGGGTGGGATTTAGCCAAAAACATTCAGTACTTC. This encodes CASSLWTGWDLAKNIQYF.

This clonotype has at least ten counts. The rearrangement links TRBV11-2 to TRBJ2-5, with 8 bases aligning to TRBD2. Losses at the gene ends were 8 bases for V and 7 bases for J; bases not matched to a gene: 15. Germline CDR1 and CDR2: SGHAT and FQNNGV. This CDR3 is built from 15 residues. The CDR3 nucleotides read TGTGCCAGCGAGGACAGCGGGAGATCTAGGGCGACCCAGTACTTC. Protein: CASEDSGRSRATQYF. The whole variable domain, filled in from reference TRBV11-2 and TRBJ2-5, reads EAGVAQSPRYKIIEKRQSVAFWCNPISGHATLYWYQQILGQGPKLLIQFQNNGVVDDSQLPKDRFSAERLKGVDSTLKIQPAKLEDSAVYLCASEDSGRSRATQYFGPGTRLLVL.

This clonotype was counted only a few times. The rearrangement joins TRBV20-1 to TRBJ2-5; D is ambiguous. The DNA end is a closer match to TRBJ2-7, so the J assignment may be wrong. Per the germline V gene, CDR1 is DFQATT and CDR2 is SNEGSKA (reference sequence). This CDR3 is 13 amino acids long. The CDR3 nucleotides read TGCAGTGCCTCTGCGGTAAGCTCCTACGAGCAGTACTTC. This codes for CSASAVSSYEQYF.

The chain combines TRBV29-1 with TRBJ2-5; D is tentatively TRBD1 or TRBD2 (5 bases each). CDR3 size: 13 residues. Trimming removed 6 bases at V and 2 bases at J, with 13 bases between. The germline gives CDR1 SQVTM, CDR2 ANQGSEA. CDR3 bases: TGCAGCGTACGGGACCGACCTCAAGAGACCCAGTACTTC. This codes for CSVRDRPQETQYF.

This clonotype was recorded at least ten times. The chain's CDR3 is CSASRLPETQYF. The CDR3 DNA reads TGCAGTGCTAGTCGGCTCCCCGAGACCCAGTACTTC. The chain uses TRBV20-1 and TRBJ2-5; D remains ambiguous. Germline-derived CDR1 and CDR2 are DFQATT and SNEGSKA (reference sequence). The V gene lost 3 bases and the J gene lost 5 bases, with 10 bases spanning the gap. The CDR3 has 12 residues.

The chain has TRBV27 and TRBJ1-2, with 8 bases that match TRBD1. The CDR3 is 14 residues long. The trim removed 1 base at V and 7 bases at J, leaving 5 bases unmatched. Germline CDR1 and CDR2: MNHEY and SMNVEV (reference sequence). The CDR3 loop reads CASSLWQGASGYTF. CDR3 nucleotide sequence: TGTGCCAGCAGTTTATGGCAGGGGGCGTCTGGCTACACCTTC.

In its sample, this clonotype was seen a few times. The V and J genes are TRBV10-3 and TRBJ1-6; 9 nucleotides align to TRBD1. There are 13 residues in the CDR3. The J segment lost 9 bases and the V segment lost 9 bases, leaving 6 bases of the junction unmatched. The germline V gene has CDR1 ENHRY and CDR2 SYGVKD. The CDR3 DNA reads as TGTGCCATGGGACAGGGATTGGCTTCACCCCTCCACTTT. Translation: CAMGQGLASPLHF.

This clonotype has a handful of counts. V gene TRBV19 combines with J gene TRBJ1-2, with D hard to call. The CDR3 consists of 12 residues. Trimming removed 9 bases from V and 5 bases from J, with 13 bases in between. In germline, CDR1 is LNHDA, CDR2 SQIVND (reference sequence). CDR3 amino acids: CASARTGYGYTF. The CDR3 coding sequence is TGTGCCAGCGCCCGGACGGGGTATGGCTACACCTTC.